This T cell receptor (beta chain) appears in the sequencing data of a study of cytomegalovirus exposure and HLA in healthy donors. Here immunoSEQ multiplex PCR was the method, and the copy in TCRdb shows in-frame clones only, minus some. The sample has more than 70,000 clones, 95% to 97% seen once. V lost 3 bases, J lost 8 bases, and 4 bases lay in between. The CDR3 totals 10 residues. Germline CDR1 is SQVTM and CDR2 is ANQGSEA. This chain links TRBV29-1 with TRBJ2-2, with D hard to call. The TCR comes from a man aged 18 to 35 in good health and CMV-seropositive. Sequencing input: PBMCs. DNA for the CDR3: TGCAGCGTTGAGTCTGGGGAGCTGTTTTTT. It encodes CSVESGELFF.